The clone carrying this T cell receptor (beta chain) has just a few counts. The sample originates from a study of blood T cell repertoires in COVID-19. On the study more broadly: Acute and convalescent COVID-19 specimens originated in the United States, Italy and Spain. From T cells, B-cell-depleted T cells, or PBMCs came the material, which was cDNA or gDNA.

In the study's own analysis: Reference gene primer amplification yielded estimated nucleated cell counts. Measured with immunoSEQ multiplex PCR; TCRdb has only the in-frame clones, and not every one. Clone size and the V and J calls come from that table; the DNA yielded D and trimming. The sample yields over 95,000 clones, approximately 90% seen once. Sequencing was carried out using peripheral blood. This clonotype originated in a human donor with acute or convalescent COVID-19. The donor label of this sample is uncertain.

For the CDR3, the DNA is TGTGCCAGCACGACGGGAGGCCTGTACCAAGAGACCCAGTACTTC. It encodes CASTTGGLYQETQYF. The chain employs TRBV7-9 and TRBJ2-5; the match to TRBD2 covers 7 bases. Germline V gene lookup returns CDR1 SEHNR and CDR2 FQNEAQ (reference sequence). V gave up 7 bases and J gave up 0 bases; unmatched junction bases: 8. This CDR3 has 15 amino acids.